One and the same sample provided the 7 T cell receptor beta chains below, sequenced in a study of control samples from healthy donors and cancer patients. Measured with immunoSEQ multiplex PCR; TCRdb has only the in-frame clones, and not every one. The sample includes about 110,000 clones, about 89% seen only once; the top ten take roughly 18%. Sequenced input: blood. The receptor set was obtained from a woman between 45 and 65 years old in good health.

As regards this clone: A read error may produce the germline difference seen at one junction end. V usage is TRBV7-2 and J usage is TRBJ2-2, with 9 bases identical to TRBD2. CDR1 SGHTA and CDR2 FQGNSA come from the germline V gene. The CDR3 spans 17 residues. CDR3 coding DNA: TGTGCCAGCAGCTCCGGAGGCGTAGCGGGAGTAACCGGGGGGCTGTTTTTT. Amino acid sequence: CASSSGGVAGVTGGLFF. Full variable domain (rest looked up from reference TRBV7-2 and TRBJ2-2): GAGVSQSPSNKVTEKGKDVELRCDPISGHTALYWYRQSLGQGLEFLIYFQGNSAPDKSGLPSDRFSAERTGGSVSTLTIQRTQQEDSAVYLCASSSGGVAGVTGGLFFGEGSRLTVL.

The V and J genes are TRBV7-2 and TRBJ2-4; either TRBD1 or TRBD2 may supply D (5 bases each). Trimming left V 7 bases short and J 16 bases short, with 20 bases between. Germline V lookup: CDR1 SGHTA, CDR2 FQGNSA. The CDR3 length is 12 residues. CDR3 sequence: CASTLGAGHHYF. For the CDR3, the DNA is TGTGCCAGCACCCTAGGGGCGGGTCATCATTACTTC.

V and J are TRBV7-9 and TRBJ1-1; weak D call: TRBD1 (5 bases). Germline CDR1 reads SEHNR; CDR2 reads FQNEAQ (reference sequence). V lost 1 base, J lost 4 bases, and 10 bases lay in between. The CDR3 contains 14 residues. CDR3 loop: CASSLVAGPTEAFF. The CDR3 region has the DNA TGTGCCAGCAGCTTAGTTGCGGGGCCCACTGAAGCTTTCTTT.

The table lists this clone with a count of one. The CDR3 DNA reads as TGTGCCAGCAGCTTAGCTAGCGGGGAACGACCAGATACGCAGTATTTT. As protein: CASSLASGERPDTQYF. The rearrangement joins TRBV13 to TRBJ2-3, with 9 positions matching TRBD2. V trimming: 1 base; J trimming: 4 bases; junction bases outside the gene matches: 6. Germline V gives CDR1 PRHDT, CDR2 FYEKMQ (reference sequence). The CDR3 totals 16 residues.

In its sample, this clone was seen once. The CDR3 region has the DNA TGTGCCAGCAGCCTTGGACAGGGAGAAGCTTTCTTT. Encoded protein: CASSLGQGEAFF. This chain connects TRBV27 to TRBJ1-1, with TRBD1 matching over 8 bases. Germline V gene data show CDR1 as MNHEY and CDR2 as SMNVEV (reference sequence). This CDR3 has 12 residues. The trim removed 6 bases at V and 8 bases at J, leaving 5 bases unmatched.

V usage is TRBV27 and J usage is TRBJ2-2, with D perhaps being TRBD1 or TRBD2 (6 bases each). Germline V CDR1 and CDR2: MNHEY, SMNVEV (reference sequence). This CDR3 is 17 amino acids long. The V gene lost 1 base and the J gene lost 3 bases, with 15 bases spanning the gap. The CDR3: CASSLYGTGAYTGELFF. The CDR3 DNA follows: TGTGCCAGCAGTTTATACGGTACGGGGGCCTACACCGGGGAGCTGTTTTTT.

The chain uses TRBV4-3 and TRBJ2-5, with unresolved D. The CDR3 runs to 14 residues. V lost 1 base and J lost 4, with 10 bases in between. Per germline, CDR1 LGHNA and CDR2 YSLEER. For the CDR3, the DNA is TGCGCCAGCAGCCAAGCGGTTGATGGAGAGACCCAGTACTTC. It encodes CASSQAVDGETQYF.